The subject of this entry is one TCR beta chain. Method: immunoSEQ multiplex PCR; TCRdb's copy keeps in-frame clones and lacks some. The table includes some 90,000 clones, about 90% detected once. The CDR3 runs to 15 residues. Germline V gene sequence: CDR1 SGDLS, CDR2 YYNGEE. V was shortened by 0 bases and J by 4 bases, with 10 bases between the two germline ends. Researchers took blood at baseline, on cycle 4 day 1, and on cycle 7 day 1. The record originates from a study of OX40 agonist ivuxolimab in advanced cancers. The origin of this receptor is an adult with an advanced solid tumor such as melanoma, head and neck, liver or kidney cancer. The V gene is TRBV9, the J gene TRBJ2-2; D remains ambiguous. The sample consisted of CD4+ or CD8+ T cells sorted from blood, taken in a trial of the OX40 agonist ivuxolimab. CDR3 coding DNA: TGTGCCAGCAGCGTAGGAGCCGGCCCCACCGGGGAGCTGTTTTTT. Protein product: CASSVGAGPTGELFF. Full variable domain (remainder filled in from reference TRBV9 and TRBJ2-2): DSGVTQTPKHLITATGQRVTLRCSPRSGDLSVYWYQQSLDQGLQFLIQYYNGEERAKGNILERFSAQQFPDLHSELNLSSLELGDSALYFCASSVGAGPTGELFFGEGSRLTVL.